Listed here are 27 T cell receptor beta chains from one sample, sequenced in a study of neurological immune-mediated disorders. TCRdb re-called the 5' RACE reads with MiXCR, one entry per CDR3 protein. Among some 47,000 distinct CDR3 sequences, around 6% were seen once, and the ten largest hold about 0.57%. The material sequenced was CD4+ T cells from blood. These TCRs come from a woman aged 40-49 years in good health.

This clonotype was found many times. The genes are TRBV20-1 and TRBJ2-1; possible D gene TRBD2, 6 bases. This CDR3 comprises 15 residues. Germline V gives CDR1 DFQATT, CDR2 SNEGSKA (reference sequence). Trimming shortened V by 6 bases and J by 2 bases, and 17 bases separated the two germline ends. CDR3 sequence reads: CSAHDGSGPYNEQFF. The CDR3 DNA sequence: TGCAGTGCCCATGATGGGAGCGGGCCCTACAATGAGCAGTTCTTC.

This clonotype was picked up many times. The chain links TRBV7-2 to TRBJ2-1; D is unresolved. Germline values: CDR1 SGHTA, CDR2 FQGNSA. The V end was cut by 1 base, the J end by 7 bases, with 11 bases between. The CDR3 has 14 amino acids. The CDR3: CASSLGAMANEQFF. CDR3 nucleotide sequence: TGTGCCAGCAGCTTAGGGGCCATGGCAAATGAGCAGTTCTTC.

This clonotype has at least ten counts. DNA of the CDR3: TGTGCCAGCAGTCGCGGACTAGCGGGAGTGCAAGATACGCAGTATTTT. It encodes CASSRGLAGVQDTQYF. V is TRBV6-5 and J is TRBJ2-3; 13 bases align to TRBD2. The CDR3 has 16 amino acids. Germline-derived CDR1 and CDR2 are MNHEY and SVGAGI. Trimming at V came to 5 bases and at J to 5 bases, leaving 7 bases not matched to a gene.

V is TRBV12-2 and J is TRBJ1-2. TRBV12-2 is a known pseudogene. The CDR3 runs to 10 residues. The CDR3 spells CASSLQVYTF. The CDR3 DNA is TGTGCAAGTAGCTTACAAGTATACACCTTC.

As concerns this clonotype: One end of the junction does not line up with germline, which may come from a read error. The rearrangement links TRBV7-9 to TRBJ1-2; no clear D gene. The CDR3 runs 13 residues. Germline V gene lookup returns CDR1 SEHNR and CDR2 FQNEAQ (reference sequence). The CDR3 sequence is CVSSLDGNYGYTF. DNA of the CDR3: TGTGTCAGCAGCTTAGACGGGAACTATGGCTACACCTTC.

In this sample, this clonotype turned up many times. The rearrangement joins TRBV20-1 to TRBJ2-3, with D maybe TRBD2 (5 bases). The CDR3 totals 13 residues. V was trimmed by 6 bases and J by 1 base, leaving 11 bases between them. Per germline, CDR1 DFQATT and CDR2 SNEGSKA (reference sequence). The CDR3 is CSAVAGRTDTQYF. CDR3 DNA sequence: TGCAGTGCCGTCGCGGGTCGCACAGATACGCAGTATTTT.

There are many counts of this clonotype. V and J are TRBV29-1 and TRBJ2-7; 14 bases match TRBD2. The CDR3 runs 14 residues. V shed 7 bases, J shed 1 base, and the junction held 3 bases outside the gene matches. The germline V gene has CDR1 SQVTM and CDR2 ANQGSEA. CDR3 in DNA: TGCAGCGGGGGGACTAGCGGGAGATCCTACGAGCAGTACTTC. Translating it yields CSGGTSGRSYEQYF.

This clonotype was counted at least ten times. CDR3 sequence (DNA): TGTGCCACCAGCAGGGGACAAGGGACCCCCTATGGCTACACCTTC. It specifies CATSRGQGTPYGYTF. The chain couples TRBV15 to TRBJ1-2; D may be TRBD1 (6 bases). Per germline, CDR1 LNHNV and CDR2 YYDKDF (reference sequence). CDR3 length: 15 amino acids. Deletions cut 3 bases from V and 4 bases from J, with 15 bases between.

This clonotype showed up many times. The rearrangement links TRBV7-7 to TRBJ2-5; 7 bases line up with TRBD2. The ends lost 5 bases at V and 5 bases at J; junction bases unmatched: 5. The length of the CDR3 is 13 residues. Germline CDR1 SSHAT, CDR2 FNYEAQ (reference sequence). The CDR3 DNA reads TGTGCCAGCAGCCCCCTGGGAGGGGAGACCCAGTACTTC. Translated, it gives CASSPLGGETQYF.

This clonotype appeared many times. The chain uses TRBV20-1 and TRBJ1-1, with D perhaps matching TRBD1 (5 bases). The V gene lost 2 bases and the J gene lost 1 base, with 8 bases spanning the gap. The germline V gene encodes CDR1 DFQATT and CDR2 SNEGSKA (reference sequence). CDR3 size: 13 residues. CDR3 coding DNA: TGCAGTGCTAGACGCGGACAGAACACTGAAGCTTTCTTT. This encodes CSARRGQNTEAFF.

This clonotype was observed at least ten times. V gene TRBV6-2 or TRBV6-3 combines with J gene TRBJ1-5; D unclear. The CDR3 runs 15 residues. The germline V gene encodes CDR1 MNHEY and CDR2 SVGEGT. V was trimmed by 6 bases and J by 2 bases, leaving 14 bases between them. The chain's CDR3 is CASRLTANGNQPQHF. Written as DNA, the CDR3 is TGTGCCAGCAGACTTACAGCGAATGGCAATCAGCCCCAGCATTTT.

The sample holds a few counts of this clonotype. The chain combines TRBV19 with TRBJ1-1; no reliable D call. Looked up from germline, CDR1 is LNHDA and CDR2 is SQIVND (reference sequence). This CDR3 contains 14 residues. The V and J ends lost 2 bases and 6 bases respectively, with 13 bases between them. The CDR3 is CASSISAGRAEAFF. DNA for the CDR3: TGTGCCAGTAGTATATCCGCGGGGAGGGCTGAAGCTTTCTTT.

This clonotype was counted at least ten times. This rearrangement joins TRBV20-1 to TRBJ1-6; 9 nucleotides line up with TRBD1. This CDR3 comprises 15 residues. Germline loops: CDR1 DFQATT, CDR2 SNEGSKA (reference sequence). V lost 4 bases and J lost 3; bases outside the gene matches: 4. The CDR3 reads CSAKETGGYNSPLHF. CDR3 sequence (DNA): TGCAGTGCTAAGGAGACAGGGGGCTATAATTCACCCCTCCACTTT.

This clonotype was seen ten or more times. This chain connects TRBV20-1 to TRBJ2-1, with TRBD2 identical over 13 bases. The CDR3 totals 15 residues. V dropped 0 bases and J dropped 10; count of bases not matched to a gene: 6. Germline loops: CDR1 DFQATT, CDR2 SNEGSKA (reference sequence). The CDR3 protein is CSARERTSGRGEQFF. As DNA, the CDR3 is TGCAGTGCTAGAGAAAGGACTAGCGGGAGAGGAGAGCAGTTCTTC.

The chain couples TRBV24-1 to TRBJ2-1, with D unclear. The CDR3 sequence is 12 residues long. V was cut by 5 bases and J by 5 bases, with 6 bases left in between. The V gene's germline CDR1 is KGHDR and CDR2 SFDVKD. CDR3 DNA: TGTGCCACCAGTGGATCCAACAATGAGCAGTTCTTC. It codes for CATSGSNNEQFF.

This clonotype came up many times. This sequence joins TRBV28 and TRBJ2-5; D ambiguous. The CDR3 loop spans 14 amino acids. V was cut by 2 bases and J by 4 bases, with 11 bases left in between. Per the germline V gene, CDR1 is MDHEN and CDR2 is SYDVKM. The CDR3 here is CASSLAPSPETQYF. In nucleotides, the CDR3 is TGTGCCAGCAGTTTAGCCCCCTCCCCAGAGACCCAGTACTTC.

This clonotype was observed many times. The chain joins TRBV3-1 to TRBJ2-2; TRBD1 might be the D (6 bases). The germline gives CDR1 LGHDT, CDR2 YNNKEL (reference sequence). Trimming shortened V by 3 bases and J by 1 base, and 12 bases separated the two germline ends. This CDR3 is 16 amino acids long. In DNA form, the CDR3 reads TGTGCCAGCAGCCAGACCACAGGGATGAACACCGGGGAGCTGTTTTTT. As protein: CASSQTTGMNTGELFF.

This clonotype has a count of ten or more. The chain carries TRBV4-2 and TRBJ2-7; D is unclear. Germline assignment: CDR1 LGHNA and CDR2 YNFKEQ. V dropped 3 bases and J dropped 3 bases, with 9 bases sitting between them. The CDR3 totals 13 residues. The CDR3 DNA sequence: TGTGCCAGCAGCCAGGGTCAGAACTACGAGCAGTACTTC. This encodes CASSQGQNYEQYF.

At least ten counts were recorded for this clonotype. This chain joins TRBV7-9 and TRBJ2-1; D remains unclear. This CDR3 region has 14 residues. V was trimmed by 5 bases and J by 0 bases, leaving 8 bases between them. The V gene's germline CDR1 is SEHNR and CDR2 FQNEAQ (reference sequence). The CDR3 DNA sequence: TGTGCCAGCAGCCTCTCGTTCTCCTACAATGAGCAGTTCTTC. This codes for CASSLSFSYNEQFF.

This clonotype occurred many times. The CDR3 region has the DNA TGTGCCAGCAGCAACATAGCGGGACGAAAGCAGTACTTC. Protein product: CASSNIAGRKQYF. The chain has TRBV7-2 and TRBJ2-7; 8 bases line up with TRBD2. CDR1 SGHTA and CDR2 FQGNSA come from the germline V gene. The CDR3 length is 13 residues. J gave up 8 bases and V 5 bases, and 8 bases lay outside the gene matches.

This clonotype was recorded at least ten times. The chain recombines TRBV11-2 with TRBJ1-5; the match to TRBD1 covers 10 bases. CDR1 SGHAT and CDR2 FQNNGV come from the germline V gene. V was clipped by 3 bases and J by 11 bases; unmatched bases: 1. The CDR3 covers 12 residues. The CDR3 DNA reads TGTGCCAGCAGCTTCGGGACAGGGGCCCAGCATTTT. Its translation is CASSFGTGAQHF.

This clonotype was detected many times. The genes are TRBV7-2 and TRBJ2-7, with D maybe TRBD2 (6 bases). V dropped 1 base and J dropped 0 bases, with 13 bases sitting between them. The CDR3 extends over 16 amino acids. CDR1 and CDR2 from the germline V gene are SGHTA and FQGNSA. CDR3: CASSLDRDLISYEQYF. The CDR3 DNA is TGTGCCAGCAGCTTAGACCGGGACTTGATCTCCTACGAGCAGTACTTC.

This clonotype was counted ten times or more. This chain uses TRBV5-1 with TRBJ2-2; D unresolved. The germline gives CDR1 SGHRS, CDR2 YFSETQ. Trimming cost V 1 base and J 6 bases, with 4 bases left between them. CDR3 size: 12 residues. The DNA of the CDR3 is TGCGCCAGCAGCTTGTTAGCCGGGGAGCTGTTTTTT. It codes for CASSLLAGELFF.

This clonotype was seen ten or more times. The chain is built from TRBV18 and TRBJ2-3; 9 bases are shared with TRBD1. Unmatched junction bases numbered 3, after V lost 3 bases and J lost 2 bases. This CDR3 has 15 residues. Looked up from germline, CDR1 is KGHSH and CDR2 is LQKENI. In DNA form, the CDR3 reads TGTGCCAGCTCACCGGGACAGGGCTACACAGATACGCAGTATTTT. It encodes CASSPGQGYTDTQYF.

This clonotype was seen many times. The chain carries TRBV20-1 and TRBJ2-5, with 10 bases matching TRBD1. This CDR3 spans 15 amino acids. The germline V gene encodes CDR1 DFQATT and CDR2 SNEGSKA (reference sequence). V dropped 3 bases and J dropped 2; count of bases not matched to a gene: 6. Here the CDR3 reads CSARTGGGPQETQYF. The CDR3 coding sequence is TGCAGTGCTAGGACAGGGGGCGGGCCGCAAGAGACCCAGTACTTC.

This clonotype was seen repeatedly, ten times or more. The rearrangement uses TRBV27 and TRBJ1-1, with D tentatively TRBD1 (6 bases). CDR3 length equals 14 residues. CDR1 MNHEY and CDR2 SMNVEV come from the germline V gene (reference sequence). V lost 6 bases to trimming and J lost 1 base, with 12 bases between them. Here the CDR3 DNA reads TGTGCCAGCAGCCCGAGGGGGAAGAACACTGAAGCTTTCTTT. Its protein product is CASSPRGKNTEAFF.

The sample holds many counts of this clonotype. The chain combines TRBV20-1 with TRBJ2-7; D may be TRBD2 (6 bases). The CDR3 is made up of 12 amino acids. The V gene's germline CDR1 is DFQATT and CDR2 SNEGSKA (reference sequence). V was clipped by 6 bases and J by 5 bases, with 14 bases between them. CDR3 sequence: CSAGGLQDEQYF. CDR3 bases: TGCAGTGCGGGGGGTCTCCAGGACGAGCAGTACTTC.